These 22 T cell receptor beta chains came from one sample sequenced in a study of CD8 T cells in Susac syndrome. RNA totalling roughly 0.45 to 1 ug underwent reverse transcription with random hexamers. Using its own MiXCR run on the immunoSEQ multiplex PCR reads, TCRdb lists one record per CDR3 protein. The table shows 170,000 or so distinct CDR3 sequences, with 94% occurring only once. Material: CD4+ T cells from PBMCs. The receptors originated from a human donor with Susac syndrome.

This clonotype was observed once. The CDR3, as DNA: TGTGCCAGCAGCTTAGTTTCTGGGGGGGAGACCCAGTACTTC. Encoded protein: CASSLVSGGETQYF. V is TRBV7-9 and J is TRBJ2-5, with a tentative D call TRBD2 (6 bases). Trimming removed 1 base at V and 5 bases at J, with 11 bases between. In germline, CDR1 is SEHNR, CDR2 FQNEAQ (reference sequence). The CDR3 is 14 residues long.

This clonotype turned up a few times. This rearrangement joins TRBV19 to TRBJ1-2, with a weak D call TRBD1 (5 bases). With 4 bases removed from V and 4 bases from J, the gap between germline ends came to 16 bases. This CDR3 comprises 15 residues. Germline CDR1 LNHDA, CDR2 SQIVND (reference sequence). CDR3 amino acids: CASSTGPAPSYGYTF. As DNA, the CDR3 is TGTGCCAGTAGTACGGGGCCCGCTCCCTCCTATGGCTACACCTTC.

The CDR3 DNA reads as TGTGCCAGCAGCTTGACGGGGACAGGCCAGTATTTT. It encodes CASSLTGTGQYF. This chain connects TRBV5-4 to TRBJ2-3, with 8 bases fitting TRBD1. Germline V lookup: CDR1 SGHNT, CDR2 YYREEE (reference sequence). Trimming at V came to 1 base and at J to 12 bases, leaving 4 bases not matched to a gene. This CDR3 comprises 12 residues.

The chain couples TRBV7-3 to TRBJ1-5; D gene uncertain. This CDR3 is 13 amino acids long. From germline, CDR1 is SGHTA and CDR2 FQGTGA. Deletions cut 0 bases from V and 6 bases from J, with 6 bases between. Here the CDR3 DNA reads TGTGCCAGCAGCTTAACTTTGAGTCAGCCCCAGCATTTT. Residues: CASSLTLSQPQHF.

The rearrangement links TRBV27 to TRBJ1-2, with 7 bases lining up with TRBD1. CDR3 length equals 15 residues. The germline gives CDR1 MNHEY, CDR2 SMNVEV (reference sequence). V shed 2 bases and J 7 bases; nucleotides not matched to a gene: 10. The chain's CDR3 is CASSLKRQGEGGYTF. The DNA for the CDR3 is TGTGCCAGCAGTTTAAAACGACAGGGTGAGGGTGGCTACACCTTC.

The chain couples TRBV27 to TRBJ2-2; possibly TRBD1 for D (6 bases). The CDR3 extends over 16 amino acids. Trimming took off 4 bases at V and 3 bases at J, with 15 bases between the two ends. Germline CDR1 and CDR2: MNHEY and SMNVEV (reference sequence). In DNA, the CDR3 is TGTGCCAGCAGTTCATTTAGGACAGATTACACCGGGGAGCTGTTTTTT. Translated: CASSSFRTDYTGELFF.

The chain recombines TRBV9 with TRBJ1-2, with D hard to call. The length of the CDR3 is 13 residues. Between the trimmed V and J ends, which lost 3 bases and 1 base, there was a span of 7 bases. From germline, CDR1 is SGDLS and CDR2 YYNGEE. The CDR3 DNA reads TGTGCCAGCAGCGAACAGTATAACTATGGCTACACCTTC. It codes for CASSEQYNYGYTF.

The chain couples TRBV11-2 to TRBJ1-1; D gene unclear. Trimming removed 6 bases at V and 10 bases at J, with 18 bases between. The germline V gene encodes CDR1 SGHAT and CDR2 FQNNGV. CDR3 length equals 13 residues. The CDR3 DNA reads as TGTGCCAGCAGTCCTCGGAGGAGGGCCGGAGCTTTCTTT. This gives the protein CASSPRRRAGAFF.

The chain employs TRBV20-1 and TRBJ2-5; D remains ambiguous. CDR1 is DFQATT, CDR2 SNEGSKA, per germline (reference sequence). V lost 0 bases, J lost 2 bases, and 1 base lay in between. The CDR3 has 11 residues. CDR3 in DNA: TGCAGTGCTAGAGAGCAAGAGACCCAGTACTTC. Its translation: CSAREQETQYF.

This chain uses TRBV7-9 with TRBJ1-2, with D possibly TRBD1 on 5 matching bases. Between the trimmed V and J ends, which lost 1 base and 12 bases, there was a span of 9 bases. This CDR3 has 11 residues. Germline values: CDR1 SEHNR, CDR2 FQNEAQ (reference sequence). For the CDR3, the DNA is TGTGCCAGCAGCTTAGGAGGGGATGACACCTTC. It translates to CASSLGGDDTF.

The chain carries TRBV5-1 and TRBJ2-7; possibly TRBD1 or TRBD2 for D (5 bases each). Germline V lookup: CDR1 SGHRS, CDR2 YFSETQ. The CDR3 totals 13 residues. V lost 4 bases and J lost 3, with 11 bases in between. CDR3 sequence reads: CASSRDRSYEQYF. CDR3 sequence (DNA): TGCGCCAGCAGCCGGGACCGAAGCTACGAGCAGTACTTC.

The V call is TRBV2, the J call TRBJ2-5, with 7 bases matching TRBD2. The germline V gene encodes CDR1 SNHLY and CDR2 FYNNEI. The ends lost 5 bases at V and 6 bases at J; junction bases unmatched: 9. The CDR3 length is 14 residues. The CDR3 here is CASSRGELGKTQYF. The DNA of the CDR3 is TGTGCCAGCAGTCGGGGGGAACTGGGAAAGACCCAGTACTTC.

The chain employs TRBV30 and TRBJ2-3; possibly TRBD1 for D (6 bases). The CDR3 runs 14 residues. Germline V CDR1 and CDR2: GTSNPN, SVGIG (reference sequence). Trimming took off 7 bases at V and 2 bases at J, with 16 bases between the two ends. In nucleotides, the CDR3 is TGTGCCTCCAAAGGGGGTTCTTTCACAGATACGCAGTATTTT. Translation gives CASKGGSFTDTQYF.

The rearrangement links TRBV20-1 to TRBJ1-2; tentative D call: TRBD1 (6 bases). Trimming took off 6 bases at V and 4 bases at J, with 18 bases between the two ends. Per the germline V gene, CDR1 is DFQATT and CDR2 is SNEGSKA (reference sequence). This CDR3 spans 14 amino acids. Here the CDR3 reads CSADDRTVPYGYTF. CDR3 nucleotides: TGCAGTGCGGACGACAGGACCGTTCCCTATGGCTACACCTTC.

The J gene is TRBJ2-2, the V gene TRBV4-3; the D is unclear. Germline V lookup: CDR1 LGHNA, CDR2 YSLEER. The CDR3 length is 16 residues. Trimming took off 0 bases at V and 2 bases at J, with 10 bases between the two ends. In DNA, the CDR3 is TGCGCCAGCAGCCAAGAAGGGCCAGCAAACACCGGGGAGCTGTTTTTT. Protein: CASSQEGPANTGELFF.

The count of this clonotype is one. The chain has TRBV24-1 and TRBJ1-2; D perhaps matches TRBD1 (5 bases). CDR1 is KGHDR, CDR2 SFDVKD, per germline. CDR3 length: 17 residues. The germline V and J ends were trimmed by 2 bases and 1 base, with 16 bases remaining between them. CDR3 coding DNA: TGTGCCACCAGTGATTGGCCCTGGGGGAACAGTAACTATGGCTACACCTTC. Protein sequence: CATSDWPWGNSNYGYTF.

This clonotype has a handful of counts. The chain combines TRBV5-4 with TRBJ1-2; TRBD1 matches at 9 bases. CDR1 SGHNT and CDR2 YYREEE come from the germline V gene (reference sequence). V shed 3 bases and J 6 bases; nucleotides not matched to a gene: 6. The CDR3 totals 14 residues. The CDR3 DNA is TGTGCCAGCAGCTATCCAGGGACAGGGAATGGCTACACCTTC. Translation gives CASSYPGTGNGYTF.

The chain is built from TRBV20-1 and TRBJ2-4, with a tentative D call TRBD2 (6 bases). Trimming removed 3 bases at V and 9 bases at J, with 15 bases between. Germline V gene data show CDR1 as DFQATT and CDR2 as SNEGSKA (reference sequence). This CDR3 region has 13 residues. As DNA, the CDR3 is TGCAGTGCTAGCAATGCGGGGTTAGGCATTCAGTACTTC. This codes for CSASNAGLGIQYF.

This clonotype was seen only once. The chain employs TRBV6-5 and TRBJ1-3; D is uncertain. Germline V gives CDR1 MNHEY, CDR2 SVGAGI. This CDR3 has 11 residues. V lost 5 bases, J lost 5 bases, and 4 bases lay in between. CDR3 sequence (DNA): TGTGCCAGCAGTGGGCGAAACACCATATATTTT. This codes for CASSGRNTIYF.

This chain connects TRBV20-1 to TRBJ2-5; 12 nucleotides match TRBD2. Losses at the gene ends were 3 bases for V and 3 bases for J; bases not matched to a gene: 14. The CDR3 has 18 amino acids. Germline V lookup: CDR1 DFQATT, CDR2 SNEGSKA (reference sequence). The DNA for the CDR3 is TGCAGTGCTAGTGGGCTAGCGGGGGGGAAAGGGGCGGAAGAGACCCAGTACTTC. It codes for CSASGLAGGKGAEETQYF.

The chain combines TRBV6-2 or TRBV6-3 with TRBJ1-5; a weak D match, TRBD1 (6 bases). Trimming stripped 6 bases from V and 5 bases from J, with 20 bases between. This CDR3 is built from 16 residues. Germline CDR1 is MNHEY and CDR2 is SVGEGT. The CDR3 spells CASRRQAEGGYQPQHF. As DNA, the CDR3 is TGTGCCAGCAGAAGACAGGCGGAGGGAGGTTATCAGCCCCAGCATTTT.

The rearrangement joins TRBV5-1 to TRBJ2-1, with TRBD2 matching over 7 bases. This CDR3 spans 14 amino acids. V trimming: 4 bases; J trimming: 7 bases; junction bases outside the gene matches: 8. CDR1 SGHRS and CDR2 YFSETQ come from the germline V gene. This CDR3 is CASSRAGEGNEQFF. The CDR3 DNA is TGCGCCAGCAGCCGGGCGGGGGAAGGGAATGAGCAGTTCTTC.